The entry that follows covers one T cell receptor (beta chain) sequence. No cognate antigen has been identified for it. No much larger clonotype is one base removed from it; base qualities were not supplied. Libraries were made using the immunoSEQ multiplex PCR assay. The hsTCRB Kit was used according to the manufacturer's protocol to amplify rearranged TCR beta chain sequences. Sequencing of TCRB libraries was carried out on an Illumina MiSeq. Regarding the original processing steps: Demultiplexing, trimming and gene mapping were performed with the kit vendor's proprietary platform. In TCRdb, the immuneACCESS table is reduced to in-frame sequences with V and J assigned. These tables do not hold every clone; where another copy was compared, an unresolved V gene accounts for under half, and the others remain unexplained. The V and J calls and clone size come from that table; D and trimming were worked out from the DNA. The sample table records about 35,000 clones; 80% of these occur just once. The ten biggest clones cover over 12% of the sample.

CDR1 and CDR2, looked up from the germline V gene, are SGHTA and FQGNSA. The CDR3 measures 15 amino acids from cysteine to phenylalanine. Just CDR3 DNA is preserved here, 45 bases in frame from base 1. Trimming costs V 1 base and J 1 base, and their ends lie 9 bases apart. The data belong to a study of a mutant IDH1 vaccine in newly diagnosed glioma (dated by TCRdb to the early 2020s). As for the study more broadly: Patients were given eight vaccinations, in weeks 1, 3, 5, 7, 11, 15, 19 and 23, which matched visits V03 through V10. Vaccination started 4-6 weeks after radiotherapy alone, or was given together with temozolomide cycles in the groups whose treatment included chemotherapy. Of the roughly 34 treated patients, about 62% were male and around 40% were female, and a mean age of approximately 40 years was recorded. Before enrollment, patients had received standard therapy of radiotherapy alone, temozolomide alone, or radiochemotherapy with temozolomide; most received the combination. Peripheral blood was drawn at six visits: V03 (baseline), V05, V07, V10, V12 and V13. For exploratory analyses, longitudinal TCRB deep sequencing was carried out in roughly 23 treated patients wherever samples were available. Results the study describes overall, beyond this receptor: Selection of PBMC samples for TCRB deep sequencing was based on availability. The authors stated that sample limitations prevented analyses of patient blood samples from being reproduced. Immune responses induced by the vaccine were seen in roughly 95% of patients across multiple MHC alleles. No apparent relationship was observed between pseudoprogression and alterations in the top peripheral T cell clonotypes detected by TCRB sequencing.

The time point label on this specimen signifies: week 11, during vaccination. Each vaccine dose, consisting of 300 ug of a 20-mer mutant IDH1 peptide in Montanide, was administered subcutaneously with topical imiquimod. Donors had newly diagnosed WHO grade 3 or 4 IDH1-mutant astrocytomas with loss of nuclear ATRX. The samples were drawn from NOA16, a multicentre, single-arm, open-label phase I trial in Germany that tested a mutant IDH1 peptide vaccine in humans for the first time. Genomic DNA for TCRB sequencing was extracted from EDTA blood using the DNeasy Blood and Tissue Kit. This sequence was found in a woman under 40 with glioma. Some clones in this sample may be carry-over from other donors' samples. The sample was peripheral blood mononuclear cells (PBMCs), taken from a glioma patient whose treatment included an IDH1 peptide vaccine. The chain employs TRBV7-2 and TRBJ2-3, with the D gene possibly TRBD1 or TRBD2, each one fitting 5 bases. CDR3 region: CASSLVGDGTDTQYF. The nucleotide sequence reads TGTGCCAGCAGCTTAGTTGGGGACGGCACAGATACGCAGTATTTT.